These 27 T cell receptor beta chains were sequenced from one sample in a study of cytomegalovirus exposure and HLA in healthy donors (dated by TCRdb to about 2017). Libraries were constructed by the immunoSEQ multiplex PCR assay. The multiplex PCR relied on a mix of 60 forward primers for TCR Vbeta segments and 13 reverse primers for TCR Jbeta segments. TCRdb re-hosts the immuneACCESS table, in-frame sequences only. Its copies lack some clones; in the studies checked, an unresolved V gene accounts for under half of them, and the cause for the rest is not known. The sample table holds about 70,000 clones, of which roughly 89% were seen once. In total, the top ten clones hold roughly 2% of the sample. The sequencing sample was made of PBMCs. Source of these receptors: a woman in her twenties or thirties in good health and CMV-seronegative.

In DNA, the CDR3 is TGTGCCAGCAGCGTGGGGACAGGCGGCAATCAGCCCCAGCATTTT. This codes for CASSVGTGGNQPQHF. The chain couples TRBV9 to TRBJ1-5, with 8 bases fitting TRBD1. J was trimmed by 2 bases and V by 2 bases; bases with no gene match: 3. The CDR3 has 15 residues. From germline, CDR1 is SGDLS and CDR2 YYNGEE. The full variable domain, rest sourced from reference TRBV9 and TRBJ1-5, is DSGVTQTPKHLITATGQRVTLRCSPRSGDLSVYWYQQSLDQGLQFLIQYYNGEERAKGNILERFSAQQFPDLHSELNLSSLELGDSALYFCASSVGTGGNQPQHFGDGTRLSIL.

The genes are TRBV28 and TRBJ2-7; TRBD1 matches 9 bases. Losses at the gene ends were 6 bases for V and 4 bases for J; bases not matched to a gene: 7. Germline CDR1 MDHEN, CDR2 SYDVKM. The CDR3 sequence is 14 residues long. CDR3 DNA sequence: TGTGCCAGCAGGGGAACAGGGGGCGGATACGAGCAGTACTTC. It is translated as CASRGTGGGYEQYF.

This chain connects TRBV29-1 to TRBJ2-1, with D perhaps TRBD2 (6 bases). Looked up from germline, CDR1 is SQVTM and CDR2 is ANQGSEA. The CDR3 is 15 residues long. The V gene lost 4 bases and the J gene lost 0 bases, with 13 bases spanning the gap. The CDR3 loop reads CSVVSGLSSYNEQFF. CDR3 coding DNA: TGCAGCGTTGTAAGCGGGTTGAGCTCCTACAATGAGCAGTTCTTC.

Only a few counts were recorded for this clone. The chain couples TRBV19 to TRBJ2-6; a weak D match, TRBD1 (6 bases). The CDR3 loop spans 15 amino acids. Looked up from germline, CDR1 is LNHDA and CDR2 is SQIVND (reference sequence). V was pared by 9 bases and J by 2 bases, with 14 bases between. DNA for the CDR3: TGTGCCAGCTCCCACAGGGCTGCTGGGGCCAACGTCCTGACTTTC. Protein sequence: CASSHRAAGANVLTF.

The rearrangement uses TRBV14 and TRBJ2-7; D unresolved. Germline CDR1 is SGHDN and CDR2 is FVKESK. This CDR3 has 14 residues. The V and J ends lost 1 base and 0 bases respectively, with 7 bases between them. The CDR3 sequence: CASSQVPNSYEQYF. CDR3 nucleotides: TGTGCCAGCAGCCAAGTCCCCAACTCCTACGAGCAGTACTTC.

Comments on this clone: Other DNA variants within this sample encode the same CDR3. This chain links TRBV19 with TRBJ1-5; 7 positions match TRBD1. Germline trimming cut 10 bases from V and 6 bases from J; bases unmatched to any gene: 9. The V gene's germline CDR1 is LNHDA and CDR2 SQIVND (reference sequence). The CDR3 is made up of 13 amino acids. The CDR3 loop is CATRQGGPQPQHF. Here the CDR3 DNA reads TGTGCCACCCGACAGGGAGGACCTCAGCCCCAGCATTTT.

V and J are TRBV5-1 and TRBJ2-5; weak D call: TRBD1 (5 bases). The CDR3 length is 14 residues. Germline values: CDR1 SGHRS, CDR2 YFSETQ. V was pared by 0 bases and J by 0 bases, with 6 bases between. The CDR3 protein is CASSLGTNQETQYF. DNA for the CDR3: TGCGCCAGCAGCTTGGGGACAAACCAAGAGACCCAGTACTTC.

This sequence joins TRBV10-3 and TRBJ1-1, with 11 bases identical to TRBD1. Germline values: CDR1 ENHRY, CDR2 SYGVKD. The length of the CDR3 is 13 residues. Trimming cost V 7 bases and J 10 bases; bases outside gene matches: 8. The CDR3 region has the DNA TGTGCCATCACGTCCGGGACAGGGGGGACAGCTTTCTTT. Residues: CAITSGTGGTAFF.

V is TRBV28 and J is TRBJ2-3; D is perhaps TRBD2 (7 bases). V was shortened by 6 bases and J by 0 bases, with 19 bases between the two germline ends. The CDR3 runs 17 residues. CDR1 is MDHEN, CDR2 SYDVKM, per germline. Written as DNA, the CDR3 is TGTGCCAGCAGCCTACAGGGTCTAGCGGCTAGCACAGATACGCAGTATTTT. Translated: CASSLQGLAASTDTQYF.

The rearrangement uses TRBV4-1 and TRBJ1-6; a possible D gene is TRBD1 (6 bases). The germline gives CDR1 MGHRA, CDR2 YSYEKL. The CDR3 extends over 18 amino acids. Trimming shortened V by 2 bases and J by 0 bases, and 14 bases separated the two germline ends. CDR3 bases: TGCGCCAGCAGCCAACCACTTACAGGGAGCTCCTATAATTCACCCCTCCACTTT. This codes for CASSQPLTGSSYNSPLHF.

The genes are TRBV7-2 and TRBJ2-3, with 8 bases that match TRBD1. Germline lookup yields CDR1 SGHTA and CDR2 FQGNSA. J gave up 4 bases and V 5 bases, and 5 bases lay outside the gene matches. The CDR3 runs to 14 residues. The CDR3 sequence is CASSPGQGSDTQYF. The CDR3 DNA sequence: TGTGCCAGCAGCCCCGGACAGGGCTCAGATACGCAGTATTTT. The full variable domain, its missing parts supplied by reference TRBV7-2 and TRBJ2-3, is GAGVSQSPSNKVTEKGKDVELRCDPISGHTALYWYRQSLGQGLEFLIYFQGNSAPDKSGLPSDRFSAERTGGSVSTLTIQRTQQEDSAVYLCASSPGQGSDTQYFGPGTRLTVL.

This clone has just one count. The genes are TRBV29-1 and TRBJ2-3, with TRBD1 as a possible D gene (6 bases). The CDR3 is 14 amino acids. The V end lost 8 bases, the J end lost 2 bases, and 17 bases lay between the germline ends. Germline-derived CDR1 and CDR2 are SQVTM and ANQGSEA. The DNA for the CDR3 is TGCAGCATAACGACAGGACTTCACACAGATACGCAGTATTTT. Translation gives CSITTGLHTDTQYF.

The V gene is TRBV6-5, the J gene TRBJ2-7; a possible D gene is TRBD1 (6 bases). The germline V gene has CDR1 MNHEY and CDR2 SVGAGI. This CDR3 is 16 amino acids long. V gave up 2 bases and J gave up 2 bases, with 16 bases separating them. The CDR3 loop is CASSYAGPGQAYEQYF. The CDR3 DNA is TGTGCCAGCAGTTACGCCGGCCCGGGACAAGCCTACGAGCAGTACTTC.

V is TRBV4-2 and J is TRBJ2-5, with 7 bases lining up with TRBD2. With 0 bases clipped from V and 2 bases from J, the junction kept 6 bases outside the gene matches. CDR1 and CDR2 (germline): LGHNA, YNFKEQ. This CDR3 spans 16 amino acids. CDR3 nucleotides: TGTGCCAGCAGCCAAGATATTGCTAGCGGTCAAGAGACCCAGTACTTC. Translation gives CASSQDIASGQETQYF.

The chain is built from TRBV7-3 and TRBJ2-1; 11 bases map to TRBD2. The germline V gene encodes CDR1 SGHTA and CDR2 FQGTGA. The CDR3 is 15 residues long. The trim removed 5 bases at V and 4 bases at J, leaving 4 bases unmatched. The CDR3 is CASSPGLAGYNEQFF. For the CDR3, the DNA is TGTGCCAGCAGCCCAGGACTAGCGGGTTACAATGAGCAGTTCTTC.

The count of this clone is one. The chain links TRBV5-8 to TRBJ2-7, with 8 bases identical to TRBD2. The CDR3 totals 15 residues. In germline, CDR1 is SGHTS, CDR2 YDEGEE. Losses at the gene ends were 1 base for V and 3 bases for J; bases not matched to a gene: 6. CDR3 in amino acids: CASSLMAGGRYEQYF. Here the CDR3 DNA reads TGTGCCAGCAGCTTGATGGCGGGAGGCCGCTACGAGCAGTACTTC.

The chain has TRBV28 and TRBJ1-4, with no clear D. CDR3 length equals 14 residues. The germline V and J ends were trimmed by 3 bases and 7 bases, with 12 bases remaining between them. Looked up from germline, CDR1 is MDHEN and CDR2 is SYDVKM. This CDR3 reads CASSLAGAFEKLFF. CDR3 in DNA: TGTGCCAGCAGTTTGGCGGGAGCCTTTGAAAAACTGTTTTTT.

The V and J genes are TRBV19 and TRBJ1-4; D unresolved. The CDR3 length is 14 residues. Germline V gene data show CDR1 as LNHDA and CDR2 as SQIVND (reference sequence). Trimming removed 4 bases at V and 0 bases at J, with 6 bases between. The CDR3 nucleotides are TGTGCCAGTAGTACTCAGGCAACTAATGAAAAACTGTTTTTT. Its protein is CASSTQATNEKLFF.

For the CDR3, the DNA is TGTGCCAGCAGCCTCTTGAGGGCTGGGGCCAACGTCCTGACTTTC. This encodes CASSLLRAGANVLTF. The gene calls are TRBV11-2 and TRBJ2-6; D might be TRBD2 (5 bases). The CDR3 has 15 residues. V was trimmed by 5 bases and J by 2 bases, leaving 10 bases between them. CDR1 is SGHAT and CDR2 is FQNNGV in the germline V gene.

The CDR3 DNA reads TGTGCCAGCAGTATCTTGACAGGGCTTAGCACAGATACGCAGTATTTT. As protein: CASSILTGLSTDTQYF. The V call is TRBV28, the J call TRBJ2-3, with TRBD1 matching 7 bases. The CDR3 is 16 amino acids. Germline CDR1 reads MDHEN; CDR2 reads SYDVKM. J was trimmed by 0 bases and V by 5 bases; bases with no gene match: 8.

This chain connects TRBV30 to TRBJ1-5; D is perhaps TRBD1 (5 bases). Germline V gene lookup returns CDR1 GTSNPN and CDR2 SVGIG (reference sequence). V dropped 0 bases and J dropped 7 bases, with 13 bases sitting between them. This CDR3 is 14 amino acids long. CDR3 protein: CAWSVRGGGQPQHF. Written as DNA, the CDR3 is TGTGCCTGGAGTGTACGGGGGGGAGGGCAGCCCCAGCATTTT.

V gene TRBV10-2 combines with J gene TRBJ2-3, with 7 nucleotides matching TRBD2. Germline V gene sequence: CDR1 WSHSY, CDR2 SAAADI. Germline trimming cut 10 bases from V and 4 bases from J; bases unmatched to any gene: 8. The CDR3 contains 13 residues. The CDR3 loop reads CATIPAGADTQYF. Written as DNA, the CDR3 is TGCGCCACCATCCCCGCGGGAGCAGATACGCAGTATTTT.

The chain recombines TRBV7-2 with TRBJ2-1; D call uncertain. The germline V gene has CDR1 SGHTA and CDR2 FQGNSA. This CDR3 is 12 amino acids long. Between the trimmed V and J ends, which lost 4 bases and 4 bases, there was a span of 5 bases. The CDR3 reads CASSSLYNEQFF. The CDR3 DNA reads as TGTGCCAGCAGCTCCCTTTACAATGAGCAGTTCTTC.

V usage is TRBV9 and J usage is TRBJ2-1; 8 bases are a match to TRBD1. After removal of 1 base from V and 5 bases from J, the junction contained 5 bases not matched to a gene. Looked up from germline, CDR1 is SGDLS and CDR2 is YYNGEE. This CDR3 contains 15 residues. The CDR3 DNA is TGTGCCAGCAGCGTACAGGGGGCTAGGCACAATGAGCAGTTCTTC. Protein: CASSVQGARHNEQFF.

This chain uses TRBV7-9 with TRBJ2-7; maybe TRBD1 (6 bases). CDR1 is SEHNR and CDR2 is FQNEAQ in the germline V gene (reference sequence). The germline V and J ends were trimmed by 4 bases and 5 bases, with 18 bases remaining between them. The length of the CDR3 is 15 residues. The CDR3 protein is CASSSIPTGRHEQYF. The CDR3 bases are TGTGCCAGCAGCTCAATTCCTACAGGGCGCCACGAGCAGTACTTC.

V usage is TRBV11-1 and J usage is TRBJ1-2; TRBD1 matches at 9 bases. CDR1 and CDR2 from the germline V gene are SGHAT and FQDESV (reference sequence). This CDR3 comprises 14 residues. J lost 8 bases, V lost 3 bases, and 7 bases had no gene match. CDR3 loop: CASSFEDRGFGYTF. The CDR3 bases are TGTGCCAGCAGCTTCGAAGACAGGGGGTTCGGCTACACCTTC.

The V call is TRBV2, the J call TRBJ1-5, with 12 bases lining up with TRBD1. Germline CDR1 reads SNHLY; CDR2 reads FYNNEI. V was pared by 8 bases and J by 6 bases, with 8 bases of the junction left unmatched. The CDR3 has 15 amino acids. The CDR3 region is CASSPGQGASQPQHF. CDR3 DNA sequence: TGTGCCAGCTCCCCGGGACAGGGGGCGAGTCAGCCCCAGCATTTT. Full variable domain (remainder filled in from reference TRBV2 and TRBJ1-5): EPEVTQTPSHQVTQMGQEVILRCVPISNHLYFYWYRQILGQKVEFLVSFYNNEISEKSEIFDDQFSVERPDGSNFTLKIRSTKLEDSAMYFCASSPGQGASQPQHFGDGTRLSIL.